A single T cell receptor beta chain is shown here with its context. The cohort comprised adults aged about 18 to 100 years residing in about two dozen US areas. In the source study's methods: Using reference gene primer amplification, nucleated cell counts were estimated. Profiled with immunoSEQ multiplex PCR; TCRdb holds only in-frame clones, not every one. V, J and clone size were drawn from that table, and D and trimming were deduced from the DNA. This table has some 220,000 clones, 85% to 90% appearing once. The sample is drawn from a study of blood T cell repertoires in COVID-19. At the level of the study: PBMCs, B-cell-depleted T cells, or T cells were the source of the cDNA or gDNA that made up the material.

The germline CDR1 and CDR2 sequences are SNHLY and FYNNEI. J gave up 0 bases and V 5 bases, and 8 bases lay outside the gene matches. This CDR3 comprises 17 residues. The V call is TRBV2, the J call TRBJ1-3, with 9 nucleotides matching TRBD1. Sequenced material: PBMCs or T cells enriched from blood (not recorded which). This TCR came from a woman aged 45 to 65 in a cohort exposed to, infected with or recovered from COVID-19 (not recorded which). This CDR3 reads CASSNRDRGGSGNTIYF. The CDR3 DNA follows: TGTGCCAGCAGTAATAGAGACAGGGGGGGCTCTGGAAACACCATATATTTT.